This TCR beta chain derives from a study of T cells in Graves' hyperthyroidism and ophthalmopathy. Amplification of TCR beta CDR3 regions was performed using RNA transcripts as template. RT-PCR in the first round (using the HTBI primer set) targeted the TCR CDR3. Each CDR3 protein is one row after TCRdb ran MiXCR on the multiplex PCR reads. The profile shows roughly 350,000 distinct CDR3 sequences, roughly an eighth of them singletons. Looked up from germline, CDR1 is SGHDN and CDR2 is FVKESK. The CDR3 is 13 amino acids. V shed 3 bases and J shed 11 bases, with 16 bases lying between them. This clonotype was seen ten or more times.

The sequence was collected from a woman aged 35 to 49 with Graves' ophthalmopathy. The sequenced sample consisted of blood. The chain joins TRBV14 to TRBJ1-1; possibly TRBD1 for D (6 bases). The CDR3 DNA reads as TGTGCCAGCAGCCACAGGGGCCTTCTCGTGGCTTTCTTT. Translated: CASSHRGLLVAFF.